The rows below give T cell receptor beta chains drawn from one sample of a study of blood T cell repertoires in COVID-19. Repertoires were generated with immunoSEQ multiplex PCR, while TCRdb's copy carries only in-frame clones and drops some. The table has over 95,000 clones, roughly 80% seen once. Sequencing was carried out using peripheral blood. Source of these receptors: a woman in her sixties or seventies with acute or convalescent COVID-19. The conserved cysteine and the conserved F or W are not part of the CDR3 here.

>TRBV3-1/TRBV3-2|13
ASSQVRGAGQPQH
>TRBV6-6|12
ASSWGQGNQPQH
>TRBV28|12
AIHGGAQGYGYT
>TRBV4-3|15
ASSQDPPFRGRTEAF
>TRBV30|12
AWGGGGGTGELF
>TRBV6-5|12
ASTREPSNSPLH
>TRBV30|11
AWRSDHLYGYT
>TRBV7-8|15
ASSLARASGGAGTQY
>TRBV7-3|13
ASSLRQGRSDEQF
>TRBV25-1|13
ASSEGTAGNQPQH
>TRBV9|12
ASSVGQGAQPQH
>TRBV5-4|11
ASSGTGYTEAF
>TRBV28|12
ASRLGGGNQPQH
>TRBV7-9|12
ASSRQGIGQPQH
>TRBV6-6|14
ASSLSYGPSPYEQY
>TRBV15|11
ATSPDSNYGYT
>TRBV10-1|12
ASSESGSGDEQY
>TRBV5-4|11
ASSQDSSTEAF
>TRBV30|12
AWSTGTLYNEQF
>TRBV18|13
ASSPSGGPTDTQY
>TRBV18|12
ASSRGGDNSPLH
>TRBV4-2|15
ASSRVQGPSTNEKLF
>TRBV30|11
AWSGQEEYGYT
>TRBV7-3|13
ASSPRTSEVGELF
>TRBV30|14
AWSVPQGLSNQPQH
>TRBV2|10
ASGQGGGELF
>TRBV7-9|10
ASSLYSEKLF
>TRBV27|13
ASSFNLGGGNEQY
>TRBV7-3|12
ASSLGQYTDTQY
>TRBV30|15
AWSALRSSGGANEQF
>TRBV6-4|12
ASSERGGTDTQY
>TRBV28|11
ASSSPDRAVAF
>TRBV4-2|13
ASSQGETGGNTIY
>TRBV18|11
ASSTNGGYEQY
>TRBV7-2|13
ASSLVGQGNEKLF
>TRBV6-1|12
ASSEAGGREKLF
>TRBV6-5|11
ASRGIPGQYYT
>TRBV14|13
ASSPLRGGVETQY
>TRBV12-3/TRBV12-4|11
ASSFTGNTEAF
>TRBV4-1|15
ASSPGEGGSSAYEQY
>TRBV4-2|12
ASSQESVDRLQH
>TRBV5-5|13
ASSLELAGNNEQF
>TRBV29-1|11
SVDRGYRYGYT
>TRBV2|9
ASLGTLTQY
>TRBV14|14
ASSQRTSLVRDTQY
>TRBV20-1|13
SASLFRDFVWTQY
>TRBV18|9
ASSPADTQY
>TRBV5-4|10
ASSRQNTEAF
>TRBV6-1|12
ASSETRQGREQY
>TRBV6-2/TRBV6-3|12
ASSRTGGNYGYT
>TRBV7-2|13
ASSKQGWGTGELF
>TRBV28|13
ASSIGQGAREGYT
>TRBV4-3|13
ASSQDRASKGKLF
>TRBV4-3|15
ASSNAGLGSYNSPLH
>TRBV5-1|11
ASSLDGGTEAF
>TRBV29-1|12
SVETLAGNYGYT
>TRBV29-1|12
SARPAGRYNEQF
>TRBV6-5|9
ASQRDYGYT
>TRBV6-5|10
ASLPEGLEQY
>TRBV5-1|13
ASSLGQAPLSEAF